Sequencing of this T cell receptor beta chain was carried out in a study of blood T cell repertoires in COVID-19. Study information: Samples representing acute and convalescent COVID-19 were sourced from the United States, Italy and Spain. Sample material is recorded as cDNA or gDNA derived from T cells, B-cell-depleted T cells, or PBMCs.

This clone was seen a few times. Here immunoSEQ multiplex PCR was the method, and the copy in TCRdb shows in-frame clones only, minus some. The data contain tens of thousands of clones, about 80% of them singletons. Sequenced: peripheral blood. This TCR came from a man aged 70-80 years with acute or convalescent COVID-19.

CDR3 nucleotide sequence: TGTGCCATCAGTGAGAATGATATCGGGACTAGCGGCAAAAACATTCAGTACTTC. Amino acids: CAISENDIGTSGKNIQYF. The V call is TRBV10-3, the J call TRBJ2-4; 11 bases are shared with TRBD2. The germline CDR1 and CDR2 sequences are ENHRY and SYGVKD. The V and J ends lost 2 bases and 3 bases, in that order; junction bases with no gene match: 9. This CDR3 spans 18 amino acids.